The rows below give T cell receptor beta chains drawn from one sample of a study of neurological immune-mediated disorders. TCRdb re-derived calls from the 5' RACE reads in MiXCR, one entry per CDR3 protein. Of fewer than 40,000 distinct CDR3 sequences listed, 4.6% are singletons. The sample comprised PBMCs. The receptors were sampled from a young man in good health. The CDR3 runs from the conserved cysteine through the conserved F or W. The D gene is left open where the match is weak. The size entry is marked missing in some rows and otherwise reads once, few, many or a size class.

CDR3aa,CDR3nt,abundance,j_gene,v_gene,d_gene
CSARGQVKDTQYF,TGCAGTGCTAGGGGACAGGTGAAAGATACGCAGTATTTT,many,TRBJ2-3,TRBV20-1,TRBD1
CASSVARPPNTGELFF,TGTGCCAGCAGCGTAGCTCGACCCCCGAACACCGGGGAGCTGTTTTTT,many,TRBJ2-2,TRBV9,.
CASSFSGGAYNEQFF,TGTGCCAGCAGCTTCAGCGGGGGCGCATACAATGAGCAGTTCTTC,many,TRBJ2-1,TRBV7-2,TRBD2
CSVGTAYEQYF,TGCAGCGTTGGGACAGCGTACGAGCAGTACTTC,many,TRBJ2-7,TRBV29-1,.
CASSLYGQGAEETQYF,TGTGCCAGCAGCCTCTATGGACAGGGGGCGGAAGAGACCCAGTACTTC,.,TRBJ2-5,TRBV3-1,TRBD1
CSAEKRGAETQYF,TGCAGTGCCGAGAAGCGGGGGGCTGAGACCCAGTACTTC,many,TRBJ2-5,TRBV20-1,TRBD2
CASNLAHSEADTQYF,TGTGCCAGCAACTTGGCTCATTCAGAGGCAGATACGCAGTATTTT,many,TRBJ2-3,TRBV12-3/TRBV12-4,.
CASSLGGVGETQYF,TGCGCCAGCAGCTTAGGGGGCGTAGGCGAGACCCAGTACTTC,many,TRBJ2-5,TRBV5-1,TRBD1
CASSEPVTNYGYTF,TGCGCCAGCAGTGAACCGGTGACTAACTATGGCTACACCTTC,.,TRBJ1-2,TRBV10-2,.
CASSHGLAHYTDTQYF,TGTGCCAGCAGCCACGGACTAGCCCATTACACAGATACGCAGTATTTT,many,TRBJ2-3,TRBV6-6,TRBD2
CASSLGEKLFF,TGTGCCAGCAGTCTTGGTGAAAAACTGTTTTTT,many,TRBJ1-4,TRBV6-1,.
CASSFLASGPYNEQFF,TGTGCCAGCAGCTTCCTGGCTAGCGGGCCCTACAATGAGCAGTTCTTC,many,TRBJ2-1,TRBV7-9,TRBD2
CASSPDRDEKLFF,TGTGCCAGCTCACCGGACAGGGATGAAAAACTGTTTTTT,many,TRBJ1-4,TRBV18,TRBD1
CSYGLDYEQYF,TGCAGCTACGGGCTGGACTACGAGCAGTACTTC,many,TRBJ2-7,TRBV20-1,.
CSARERNRGGYADTQYF,TGCAGTGCTAGAGAAAGGAATCGCGGGGGGTATGCAGATACGCAGTATTTT,many,TRBJ2-3,TRBV20-1,TRBD2
CAISESLSGTGESPLHF,TGTGCCATCAGTGAGTCTTTGTCCGGGACAGGGGAATCACCCCTCCACTTT,many,TRBJ1-6,TRBV10-3,TRBD1
CSASPILAGVQETQYF,TGCAGTGCTAGCCCGATACTAGCGGGGGTTCAAGAGACCCAGTACTTC,medium-sized,TRBJ2-5,TRBV20-1,TRBD2
CASRGTSGGIGELFF,TGTGCCAGCAGGGGGACTAGCGGGGGGATCGGGGAGCTGTTTTTT,many,TRBJ2-2,TRBV6-1,TRBD2
CASSPGPRAGYQSSPLHF,TGCGCCAGCAGCCCGGGTCCCCGGGCCGGGTACCAGTCGTCACCCCTCCACTTT,many,TRBJ1-6,TRBV5-1,.
CASSSDNSGNTIYF,TGCGCCAGCAGCTCGGACAACTCTGGAAACACCATATATTTT,many,TRBJ1-3,TRBV5-1,.
CASSYSGDGGYTF,TGTGCCAGCAGTTACTCAGGGGATGGTGGCTACACCTTC,many,TRBJ1-2,TRBV6-5,.
CASSFRVGVVSF,TGTGCCAGCAGCTTCAGGGTCGGGGTAGTTTCATTT,many,TRBJ2-3,TRBV7-2,.
CASSPGFTEAFF,TGTGCCAGCAGCCCGGGATTCACTGAAGCTTTCTTT,many,TRBJ1-1,TRBV14,.
CASSLDRNSPLHF,TGTGCCAGCAGCTTAGACAGGAATTCACCCCTCCACTTT,many,TRBJ1-6,TRBV7-3,.
CASSRTGVNEKLFF,TGTGCCAGCAGTCGAACAGGGGTGAATGAAAAACTGTTTTTT,many,TRBJ1-4,TRBV7-2,TRBD1
CASSLDRANYGYTF,TGTGCCAGCTCCCTGGACAGAGCTAACTATGGCTACACCTTC,.,TRBJ1-2,TRBV18,.
CSAPGRPGSYEQYF,TGCAGTGCCCCGGGCCGGCCGGGCTCCTACGAGCAGTACTTC,many,TRBJ2-7,TRBV20-1,.
CASSLGRGGPEAFF,TGTGCCAGCAGCTTAGGCAGAGGGGGCCCTGAAGCCTTCTTT,.,TRBJ1-1,TRBV7-9,TRBD1
CASSWWTVQETQYF,TGTGCCAGCAGCTGGTGGACAGTCCAAGAGACCCAGTACTTC,.,TRBJ2-5,TRBV5-5,.
CASSLGQVLTEAFF,TGCGCCAGCAGCCTCGGACAGGTCCTCACTGAAGCTTTCTTT,many,TRBJ1-1,TRBV4-1,TRBD1
CSAINPRVGYGYTF,TGCAGTGCCATAAACCCCAGGGTGGGCTATGGCTACACCTTC,many,TRBJ1-2,TRBV20-1,.
CASSFGQGSYGYTF,TGTGCCAGCAGCTTCGGACAGGGCAGCTATGGCTACACCTTC,many,TRBJ1-2,TRBV7-2,TRBD1
CASSQDGALGNQPQHF,TGTGCCAGCAGCCAAGATGGGGCGTTGGGCAATCAGCCCCAGCATTTT,many,TRBJ1-5,TRBV3-1,.
CASSPARREAEAFF,TGCGCCAGCAGCCCCGCAAGAAGGGAGGCTGAAGCTTTCTTT,many,TRBJ1-1,TRBV5-1,.
CASSSGQEGLDTQYF,TGCGCCAGCAGCTCTGGACAAGAGGGGCTAGATACGCAGTATTTT,many,TRBJ2-3,TRBV5-1,.
CASSPRARSDEKLFF,TGTGCCAGCTCACCGAGGGCCCGGAGCGATGAAAAACTGTTTTTT,few,TRBJ1-4,TRBV18,.
CASSSPILAGRLNTEAFF,TGTGCCAGCAGTTCTCCGATCCTGGCAGGGCGACTGAACACTGAAGCTTTCTTT,many,TRBJ1-1,TRBV6-2/TRBV6-3,.
CASSPGRYEQYF,TGTGCCAGCAGCCCAGGGAGGTACGAGCAGTACTTC,many,TRBJ2-7,TRBV25-1,.